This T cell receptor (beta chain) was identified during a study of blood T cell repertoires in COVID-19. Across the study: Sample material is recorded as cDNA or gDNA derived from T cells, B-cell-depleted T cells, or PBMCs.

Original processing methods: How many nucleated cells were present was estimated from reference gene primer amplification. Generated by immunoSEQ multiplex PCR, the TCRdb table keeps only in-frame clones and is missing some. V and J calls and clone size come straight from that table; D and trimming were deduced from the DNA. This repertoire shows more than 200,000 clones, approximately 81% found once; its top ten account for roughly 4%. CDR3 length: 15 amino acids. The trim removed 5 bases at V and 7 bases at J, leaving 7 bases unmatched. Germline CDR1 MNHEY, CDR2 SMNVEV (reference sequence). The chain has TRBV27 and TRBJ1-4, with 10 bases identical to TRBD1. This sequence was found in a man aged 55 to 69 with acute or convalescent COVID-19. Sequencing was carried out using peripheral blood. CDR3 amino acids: CASSQTGGKPEKLFF. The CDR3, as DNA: TGTGCCAGCAGTCAGACAGGGGGCAAACCTGAAAAACTGTTTTTT.